This entry features one T cell receptor (beta chain) sequence. This clone has only one observation. The target of this receptor is not known. One base away there is no much larger clone; base qualities are not given. The germline V gene gives CDR1 as SGHDT and CDR2 as YYEEEE. Reading from cysteine to phenylalanine, the CDR3 counts 15 amino acids. Of the read, only the CDR3 DNA is kept; its 45 bases are in frame from base 1. Clipping removes 1 base from V and 4 bases from J, with 5 as the unmatched junction base count. TCRbeta CDR3 regions were amplified from genomic DNA using the immunoSEQ Assay, a bias-controlled multiplex PCR. The source study handled its data this way. Within the assay, amplification of reference gene primers was used to estimate how many nucleated cells each sample contained. To quantify the absolute abundance of each unique TCRbeta CDR3 rearrangement, sequence reads were collapsed and filtered. For each sample, productive Simpson clonality was calculated as the square root of Simpson's diversity index across productive rearrangements. This is the immuneACCESS table as TCRdb keeps it, with only in-frame sequences that have V and J called. A part of the clones is gone; compared with another copy, unresolved V genes explain less than half, and the rest is unexplained. V and J calls and clone size are as listed in that table; D and trimming were resolved from the DNA. A total of fewer than 25,000 clones appear in this sample, about 87% of them only once. The ten largest make up about 25% of the sample.

These data come from a study of blood T cell repertoires in COVID-19 (dated by TCRdb to 2019 to 2021). About the study as a whole: Samples covering the acute and convalescent phases of COVID-19 were provided by collaborators in the United States, Italy and Spain. The material from the prospective study consisted of cDNA or gDNA derived from T cells, B-cell-depleted T cells, or PBMCs. The dataset comprised deeply sampled blood TCRbeta repertoires from subjects exposed to, actively infected with, or recovered from COVID-19. The repertoires were released in a freely available public database meant as a resource for research on the immune response to SARS-CoV-2. The samples were drawn from the first 160 participants of the ongoing ImmuneRACE study and from over 950 subjects provided by 6 global collaborators. A de-identified subject ID, COVID-19 status, age in years and sex were almost always included in the sample metadata. Where available, HLA class I and class II types were taken from metadata supplied by the sample provider and were not determined by assay-based typing.

Each collaborating institution followed its own protocols to collect whole blood in K2EDTA tubes. For TCRbeta analysis, collaborators shipped samples as frozen whole blood, isolated PBMCs, or DNA extracted from either of those sample types. Overall results and qualifications from the work: The quantity of clinical and demographic metadata differed by source and by participant and was supplied without curation.

The V gene is TRBV5-6 and the J gene is TRBJ2-5; the junction holds 9 bases that match TRBD2. The material sequenced was peripheral blood. This TCR derives from a human donor with active COVID-19. The donor label of this sample is uncertain. This receptor carries the CDR3 CASSLLIAGVETQYF. Read as DNA, the sequence is TGTGCCAGCAGCTTGCTGATAGCGGGAGTAGAGACCCAGTACTTC.